This T cell receptor beta chain was sequenced during a study of long-term antiretroviral therapy in people with HIV. Looked up from germline, CDR1 is SQVTM and CDR2 is ANQGSEA. The CDR3 is 14 amino acids. V lost 7 bases to trimming and J lost 8 bases, with 20 bases between them. They ran version v3.0 of the immunoSEQ assay at survey level. Profiling relied on immunoSEQ multiplex PCR, and the TCRdb table lists in-frame clones only, not all of them. The sample contains approximately 20,000 clones, around 77% of which appear only once. Study conclusions and caveats: Controls had broader CDR3 length ranges than HIV repertoires did. Clonal populations expanded prior to ART predominated within the repertoire at all time points.

Donors needed at least one pre-ART PBMC sample plus at least two post-ART samples. Turning to this clone: No antigen is known for it.

The sequences come from unsorted PBMCs, collected 2.2 years after starting antiretroviral therapy. V gene TRBV29-1 combines with J gene TRBJ2-2; weak D call: TRBD1 (6 bases). The sequence was collected from a man aged 45-60 years with HIV. The CDR3 region has the DNA TGCAGCGGACTGTGGCAGGGGTATAGGGGGGAGCTGTTTTTT. It translates to CSGLWQGYRGELFF.